The sequence of this T cell receptor beta chain was determined in a study of T-cell reconstitution after alpha-beta-depleted transplantation in children. This clonotype was seen many times. This CDR3 region has 12 residues. V dropped 5 bases and J dropped 7 bases, with 9 bases sitting between them. CDR1 and CDR2 from the germline V gene are MNHEY and SMNVEV (reference sequence). Preparing the TCRbeta library involved the use of unique molecular identifiers. One entry per CDR3 protein, called by TCRdb with MiXCR from the PCR reads. The sample lists about 230,000 distinct CDR3 sequences; approximately 10% were seen once.

V usage is TRBV27 and J usage is TRBJ2-1; a possible D gene is TRBD1 (5 bases). The TCR originated in a human donor who donated a stem cell graft to a child with acute lymphoblastic leukemia. Sequences were derived from PBMCs from the stem cell graft donor, sampled from the stem cell graft. This CDR3 is CASSLQGNEQFF. The CDR3 bases are TGTGCCAGCAGTCTTCAGGGTAATGAGCAGTTCTTC.